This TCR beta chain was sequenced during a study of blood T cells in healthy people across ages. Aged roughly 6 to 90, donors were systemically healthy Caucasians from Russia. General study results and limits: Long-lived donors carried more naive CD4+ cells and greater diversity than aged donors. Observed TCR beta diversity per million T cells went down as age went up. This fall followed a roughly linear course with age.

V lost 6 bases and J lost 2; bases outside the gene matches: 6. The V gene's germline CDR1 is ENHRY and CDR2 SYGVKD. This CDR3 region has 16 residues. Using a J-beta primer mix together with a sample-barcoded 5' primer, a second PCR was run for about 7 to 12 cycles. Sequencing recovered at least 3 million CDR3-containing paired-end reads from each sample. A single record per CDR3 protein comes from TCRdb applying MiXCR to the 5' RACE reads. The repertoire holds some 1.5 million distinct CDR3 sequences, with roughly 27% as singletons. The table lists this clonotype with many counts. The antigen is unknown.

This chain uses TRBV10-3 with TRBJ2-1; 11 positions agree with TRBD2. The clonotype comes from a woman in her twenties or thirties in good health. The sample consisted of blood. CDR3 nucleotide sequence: TGTGCCATCAGCTCCCTAGCGGGGGGAACCTACAATGAGCAGTTCTTC. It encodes CAISSLAGGTYNEQFF.